This T cell receptor beta chain was observed in a study of blood T cell repertoires in COVID-19 (TCRdb year 2020). In the study overall: Collaborator samples came from the United States, Italy and Spain and covered acute and convalescent phases of COVID-19. The prospective study material was composed of cDNA or gDNA derived from T cells, B-cell-depleted T cells, or PBMCs. Subjects who had been exposed to COVID-19, were actively infected with it, or had recovered from it provided the deeply sampled blood TCRbeta repertoires that made up the dataset. The repertoires were released in a freely available public database intended as a resource for research on the immune response to SARS-CoV-2. Samples came from the ongoing ImmuneRACE study (first 160 participants) plus 1,254 subjects from 6 global collaborators. A de-identified subject ID, COVID-19 status, age in years and sex were almost always included in the sample metadata. Where available, HLA class I and class II types were obtained from metadata supplied by the sample provider rather than from assay-based typing. General conclusions and limits of the study: How much clinical and demographic metadata was included differed by source and by participant, and the metadata was provided uncurated.

Regarding this clone: The clone's antigen remains unknown. Base qualities are not recorded, but no much larger clone differs from it by a single base.

The immunoSEQ Assay, a bias-controlled multiplex PCR, was used to amplify TCRbeta CDR3 regions from genomic DNA. Per the authors' processing: The number of nucleated cells in each sample was estimated by amplification of reference gene primers within the assay. Sequence reads were collapsed and filtered to measure the absolute abundance of every unique TCRbeta CDR3 rearrangement. Productive Simpson clonality was computed per sample as the square root of Simpson's diversity index over productive rearrangements. Here the immuneACCESS table is served through TCRdb, limited to in-frame sequences with V and J called. Missing clones are a known gap in these copies; in checked studies unresolved V genes cover under half, and the rest lacks a known reason. V, J and clone size reflect that table, while D and trimming were determined from the DNA. In all, the sample holds 300,000 to 400,000 clones, and roughly 87% of those were seen once. The ten most abundant clones make up more than 1% of the sample.

The CDR3 starts with the cysteine, ends with the phenylalanine, and has 15 residues. Of all the DNA, just the CDR3 is kept, 45 bases in frame from base 1. The germline V gene (reference sequence) sets CDR1 to LNHDA and CDR2 to SQIVND. The V end loses 3 bases and the J end loses 8 bases, and a stretch of 19 bases separates them. In the prospective study, participants were roughly 18 to 95 years old, resided in about two dozen geographic areas of the United States, and were enrolled through a virtual design. In the prospective study, participants were assigned to cohorts based on the clinical history participants reported in a screening survey and a study questionnaire. ImmuneRACE Cohort 3 recovered participants were defined by two consecutive negative NP/OP PCR tests, healthcare professional clearance, or symptom resolution. In the prospective study, mobile phlebotomists collected whole blood, serum and a nasopharyngeal or oropharyngeal swab from each participant. Prospective study participants could optionally give additional blood draws and questionnaires over an approximately two-month period. Before DNA extraction, prospective study blood samples were shipped either frozen or at room temperature.

This TCR derives from a woman in her twenties or thirties who had recovered from COVID-19. The rearranged chain carries TRBV19 and TRBJ1-2, with TRBD1 perhaps the D gene, on 6 matching bases. The material sequenced was PBMCs or T cells enriched from blood (not recorded which). The CDR3 corresponds to CASSIDRTYREGYTF. At the DNA level, the sequence is TGTGCCAGTAGTATTGATAGGACTTACAGGGAAGGCTACACCTTC. Extended through the reference TRBV19 and TRBJ1-2 proteins, this CDR3 yields the full variable domain: DGGITQSPKYLFRKEGQNVTLSCEQNLNHDAMYWYRQDPGQGLRLIYYSQIVNDFQKGDIAEGYSVSREKKESFPLTVTSAQKNPTAFYLCASSIDRTYREGYTFGSGTRLTVV.